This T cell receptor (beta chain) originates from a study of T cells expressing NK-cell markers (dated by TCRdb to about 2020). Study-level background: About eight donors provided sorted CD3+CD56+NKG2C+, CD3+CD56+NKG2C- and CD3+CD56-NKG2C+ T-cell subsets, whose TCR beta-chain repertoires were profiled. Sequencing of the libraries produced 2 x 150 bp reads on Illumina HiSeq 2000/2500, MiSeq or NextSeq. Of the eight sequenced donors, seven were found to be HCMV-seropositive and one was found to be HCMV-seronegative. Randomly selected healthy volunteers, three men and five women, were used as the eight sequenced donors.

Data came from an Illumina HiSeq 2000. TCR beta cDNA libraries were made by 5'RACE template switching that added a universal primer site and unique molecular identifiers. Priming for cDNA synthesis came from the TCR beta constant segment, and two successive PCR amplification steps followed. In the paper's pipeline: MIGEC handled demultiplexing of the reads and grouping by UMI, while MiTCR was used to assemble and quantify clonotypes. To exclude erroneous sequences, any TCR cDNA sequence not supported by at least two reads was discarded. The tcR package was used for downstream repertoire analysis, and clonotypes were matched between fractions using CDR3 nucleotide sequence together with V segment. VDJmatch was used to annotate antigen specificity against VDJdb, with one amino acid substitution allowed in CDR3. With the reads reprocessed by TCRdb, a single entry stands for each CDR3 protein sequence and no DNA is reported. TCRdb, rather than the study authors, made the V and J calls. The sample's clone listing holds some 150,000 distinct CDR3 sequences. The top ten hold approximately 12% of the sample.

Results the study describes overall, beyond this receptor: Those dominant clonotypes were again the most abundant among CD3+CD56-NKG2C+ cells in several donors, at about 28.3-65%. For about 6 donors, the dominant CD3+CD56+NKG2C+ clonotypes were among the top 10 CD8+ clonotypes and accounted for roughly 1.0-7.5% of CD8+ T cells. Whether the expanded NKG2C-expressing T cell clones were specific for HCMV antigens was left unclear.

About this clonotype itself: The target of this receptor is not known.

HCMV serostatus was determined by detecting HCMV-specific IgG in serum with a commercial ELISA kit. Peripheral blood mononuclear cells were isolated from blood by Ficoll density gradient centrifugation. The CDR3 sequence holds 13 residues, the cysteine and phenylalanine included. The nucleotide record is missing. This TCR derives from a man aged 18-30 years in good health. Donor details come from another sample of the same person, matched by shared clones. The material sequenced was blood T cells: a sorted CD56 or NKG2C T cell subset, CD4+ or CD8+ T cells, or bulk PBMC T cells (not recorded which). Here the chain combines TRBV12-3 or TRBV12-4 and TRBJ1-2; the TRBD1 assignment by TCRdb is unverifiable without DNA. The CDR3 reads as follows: CASSPSVVAGYTF.